This T cell receptor beta chain was identified in a study of siplizumab effects on memory and regulatory T cells. Study-wide points: Naive T cells seemed more diverse than memory cells and seemed major alloresponse contributors. Roughly 75-96% of proliferating CD4+ or CD8+ clones lacked a naive or memory phenotype that could be assigned. Suppression by proliferating Tregs derived from siplizumab cultures was not verified. With siplizumab, mappable alloreactive CD4+ clones averaged roughly 64% Treg-derived, versus around 30% in controls.

Of note for this clone: Antigen unknown.

Trimming left V 3 bases short and J 0 bases short, with 9 bases between. The CDR3 totals 14 residues. Germline loops: CDR1 SGHDT, CDR2 YYEEEE. Only in-frame clones appear in the TCRdb table, and some are missing; sequencing was by immunoSEQ multiplex PCR. The sample includes approximately 46,000 clones, about 93% of them seen just once. This TCR was recovered from a human donor in good health. The material sequenced was CD8+ T cells sorted from blood. The V gene is TRBV5-6, the J gene TRBJ1-1, with no clear D. CDR3 region: CASSWPDMNTEAFF. CDR3 sequence (DNA): TGTGCCAGCAGCTGGCCCGATATGAACACTGAAGCTTTCTTT.